This passage covers 9 T cell receptor beta chains from one sample sequenced in a study of cytomegalovirus exposure and HLA in healthy donors (dated by TCRdb to the late 2010s). Libraries were built with the immunoSEQ multiplex PCR assay. For the multiplex PCR, a mixture combining 60 forward primers for TCR Vbeta segments and 13 reverse primers for TCR Jbeta segments was used. Entries here come from immuneACCESS through TCRdb and include only in-frame sequences with V and J called. Some clones fail to appear in such tables; in the studies checked, an unresolved V gene covers under half of the shortfall, and the cause of the remainder is unknown. Within this sample are 100,000 to 150,000 clones, with roughly 80% of them counted one time only. The ten largest clones represent more than 3% of the sample. Sequenced material: PBMCs. The source is a young man in good health and CMV-seronegative.

The rearrangement uses TRBV5-1 and TRBJ1-1, with a possible D match to TRBD1 (5 bases). The CDR3 covers 16 residues. Trimming shortened V by 4 bases and J by 0 bases, and 16 bases separated the two germline ends. From germline, CDR1 is SGHRS and CDR2 YFSETQ. The CDR3 is CASSEDVQGLNTEAFF. The DNA for the CDR3 is TGCGCCAGCAGCGAAGATGTCCAGGGTCTGAACACTGAAGCTTTCTTT.

This chain joins TRBV9 and TRBJ1-5, with 9 bases matching TRBD1. The CDR3 extends over 15 amino acids. Germline V gene lookup returns CDR1 SGDLS and CDR2 YYNGEE. Unmatched junction bases numbered 7, after V lost 2 bases and J lost 7 bases. The CDR3 spells CASSVGQGWGQPQHF. The CDR3 nucleotides read TGTGCCAGCAGCGTCGGACAGGGGTGGGGGCAGCCCCAGCATTTT.

This sequence joins TRBV6-1 and TRBJ1-1; 10 bases agree with TRBD1. This CDR3 region has 15 residues. CDR1 MNHNS and CDR2 SASEGT come from the germline V gene. V lost 5 bases to trimming and J lost 6 bases; unmatched junction nucleotides: 9. This CDR3 reads CASSTLTGGNAEAFF. As DNA, the CDR3 is TGTGCCAGCAGTACCCTGACAGGGGGCAACGCTGAAGCTTTCTTT.

The chain employs TRBV5-1 and TRBJ2-1; 11 positions match TRBD1. CDR1 and CDR2 (germline): SGHRS, YFSETQ. V was pared by 0 bases and J by 3 bases, with 2 bases of the junction left unmatched. The CDR3 consists of 16 residues. CDR3 DNA: TGCGCCAGCAGCTTGGCAGGGACAGGGGGCTACAATGAGCAGTTCTTC. This gives the protein CASSLAGTGGYNEQFF. The entire variable domain, with the rest obtained from reference TRBV5-1 and TRBJ2-1, is as follows: KAGVTQTPRYLIKTRGQQVTLSCSPISGHRSVSWYQQTPGQGLQFLFEYFSETQRNKGNFPGRFSGRQFSNSRSEMNVSTLELGDSALYLCASSLAGTGGYNEQFFGPGTRLTVL.

The chain couples TRBV18 to TRBJ2-7; no firm D call. Germline CDR1 is KGHSH and CDR2 is LQKENI. The V end was cut by 0 bases, the J end by 3 bases, with 12 bases between. CDR3 length: 15 residues. CDR3 protein: CASSPPRITVYEQYF. CDR3 sequence (DNA): TGTGCCAGCTCACCACCAAGGATAACAGTCTACGAGCAGTACTTC.

The genes are TRBV6-6 and TRBJ2-5; possible D gene TRBD1, 5 bases. The CDR3 contains 13 residues. Germline-derived CDR1 and CDR2 are MNHNY and SVGAGI (reference sequence). The V end was cut by 7 bases, the J end by 1 base, with 10 bases between. The CDR3 reads CASIRTLQETQYF. CDR3 sequence (DNA): TGTGCCAGCATCCGGACACTCCAAGAGACCCAGTACTTC.

The gene calls are TRBV4-1 and TRBJ2-2, with 7 bases that match TRBD2. Germline-derived CDR1 and CDR2 are MGHRA and YSYEKL. J was trimmed by 0 bases and V by 4 bases; bases with no gene match: 11. The CDR3 covers 18 residues. DNA of the CDR3: TGCGCCAGCAGCCTACTAGCGCACGGGTTCGCGAACACCGGGGAGCTGTTTTTT. Amino acids: CASSLLAHGFANTGELFF.

This clone occurred once. This chain connects TRBV9 to TRBJ2-1; tentative D call: TRBD2 (6 bases). Trimming cost V 3 bases and J 7 bases, with 20 bases left between them. Germline CDR1 and CDR2: SGDLS and YYNGEE. The CDR3 consists of 16 residues. CDR3 region: CASSGGEGGSLNEQFF. The CDR3 region has the DNA TGTGCCAGCAGCGGGGGAGAGGGAGGCTCTTTGAATGAGCAGTTCTTC.

The chain joins TRBV15 to TRBJ2-1; 7 bases are a match to TRBD1. Germline V gene lookup returns CDR1 LNHNV and CDR2 YYDKDF (reference sequence). The CDR3 is 15 residues long. Trimming removed 5 bases from V and 4 bases from J; junction bases left unmatched: 8. The CDR3 nucleotides are TGTGCCACCAGCCGCGAGACAGGGAGATACAATGAGCAGTTCTTC. Translation gives CATSRETGRYNEQFF.